This section outlines one T cell receptor (beta chain) sequence together with its context. Its antigen is unknown. The data were taken from a study of glioma-infiltrating T cells after dendritic cell vaccination. Clones were sequenced by immunoSEQ multiplex PCR, and TCRdb holds only the in-frame ones, with some missing. The sample holds roughly 10,000 clones, over 65% seen once. The germline gives CDR1 KGHSH, CDR2 LQKENI. This CDR3 is 16 amino acids long. V dropped 6 bases and J dropped 0; count of bases not matched to a gene: 10. The sample's time point: after dendritic cell vaccination, including at tumor progression/relapse. Study-wide points: Survival was not directly related to TCR clonality in these patients.

V is TRBV18 and J is TRBJ2-5; 7 positions match TRBD2. The source was blood, collected after dendritic cell vaccination. The sequence derives from a human donor with glioblastoma. Written as DNA, the CDR3 is TGTGCCAGCTCCCCAGGCCGGGAGGCCTACCAAGAGACCCAGTACTTC. Amino acid sequence: CASSPGREAYQETQYF.